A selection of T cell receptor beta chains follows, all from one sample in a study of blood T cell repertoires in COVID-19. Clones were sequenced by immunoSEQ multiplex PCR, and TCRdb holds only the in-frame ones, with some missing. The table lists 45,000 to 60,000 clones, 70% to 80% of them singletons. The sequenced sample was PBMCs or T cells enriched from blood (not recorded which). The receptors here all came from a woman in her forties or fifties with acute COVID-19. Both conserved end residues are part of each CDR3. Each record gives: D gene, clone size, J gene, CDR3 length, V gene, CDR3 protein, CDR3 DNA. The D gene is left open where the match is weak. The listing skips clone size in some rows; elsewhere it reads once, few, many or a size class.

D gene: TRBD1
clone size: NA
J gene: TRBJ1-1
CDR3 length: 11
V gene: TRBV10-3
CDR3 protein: CAIRQGTRAFF
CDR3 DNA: TGTGCCATCAGACAGGGGACTAGAGCTTTCTTT

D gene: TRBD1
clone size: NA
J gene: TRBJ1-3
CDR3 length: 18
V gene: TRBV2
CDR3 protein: CASSELVSGQGPGNTIYF
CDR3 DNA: TGTGCCAGCAGTGAGTTGGTCTCCGGACAGGGCCCTGGAAACACCATATATTTT

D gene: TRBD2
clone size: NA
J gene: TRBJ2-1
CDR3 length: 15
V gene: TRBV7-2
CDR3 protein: CASSPPGLANNEQFF
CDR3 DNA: TGTGCCAGCAGCCCCCCTGGACTAGCAAACAATGAGCAGTTCTTC

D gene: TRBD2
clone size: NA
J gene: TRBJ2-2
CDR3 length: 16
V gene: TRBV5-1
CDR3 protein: CASSSGGGLLTGELFF
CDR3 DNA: TGCGCCAGCAGCTCAGGCGGGGGACTACTAACCGGGGAGCTGTTTTTT

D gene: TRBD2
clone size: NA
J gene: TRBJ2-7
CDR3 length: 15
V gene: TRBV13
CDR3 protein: CASSISRGVPYEQYF
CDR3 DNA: TGTGCCAGCAGCATTTCACGGGGGGTACCCTACGAGCAGTACTTC

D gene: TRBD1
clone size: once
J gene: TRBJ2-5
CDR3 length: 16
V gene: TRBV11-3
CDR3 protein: CASSLERTGSRETQYF
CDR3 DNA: TGTGCCAGCAGCCTAGAGAGGACAGGTAGTAGAGAGACCCAGTACTTC

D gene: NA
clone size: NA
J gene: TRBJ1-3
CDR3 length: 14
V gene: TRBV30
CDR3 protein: CAFDRSSSGNTIYF
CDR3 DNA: TGTGCCTTTGACAGGTCCAGCTCTGGAAACACCATATATTTT

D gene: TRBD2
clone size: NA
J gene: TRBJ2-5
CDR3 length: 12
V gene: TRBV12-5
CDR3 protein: CASRGDQETQYF
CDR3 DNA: TGTGCTAGTCGGGGGGACCAAGAGACCCAGTACTTC

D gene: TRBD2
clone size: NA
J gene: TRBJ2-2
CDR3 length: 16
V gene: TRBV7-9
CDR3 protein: CASSLGLAGTTGELFF
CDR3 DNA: TGTGCCAGCAGCCTGGGACTAGCGGGGACCACCGGGGAGCTGTTTTTT

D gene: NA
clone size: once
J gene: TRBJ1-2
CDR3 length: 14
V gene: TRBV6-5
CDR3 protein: CASSSPTANYGYTF
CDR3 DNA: TGTGCCAGCAGCTCACCGACAGCTAACTATGGCTACACCTTC

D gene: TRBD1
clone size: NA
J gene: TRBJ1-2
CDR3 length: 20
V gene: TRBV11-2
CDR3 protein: CASSLDQFEDLWDRQYGYTF
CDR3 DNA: TGTGCCAGCAGCTTAGATCAGTTTGAAGACCTGTGGGACAGACAATATGGCTACACCTTC

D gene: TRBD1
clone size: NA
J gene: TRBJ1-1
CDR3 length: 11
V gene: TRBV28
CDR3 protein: CASSLTGSTFF
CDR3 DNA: TGTGCCAGCAGTCTGACAGGGAGTACTTTCTTT

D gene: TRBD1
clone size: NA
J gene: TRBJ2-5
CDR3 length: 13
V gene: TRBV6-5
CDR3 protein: CASSKTGPETQYF
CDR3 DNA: TGTGCCAGCAGCAAGACAGGGCCAGAGACCCAGTACTTC

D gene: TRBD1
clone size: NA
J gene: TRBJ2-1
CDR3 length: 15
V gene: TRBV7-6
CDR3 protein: CASSLGGQGADEQFF
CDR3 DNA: TGTGCCAGCAGCTTAGGGGGACAGGGGGCGGATGAGCAGTTCTTC

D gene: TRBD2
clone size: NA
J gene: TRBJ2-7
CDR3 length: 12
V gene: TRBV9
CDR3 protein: CASSVGTSEQYF
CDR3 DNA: TGTGCCAGCAGCGTCGGGACTAGCGAGCAGTACTTC

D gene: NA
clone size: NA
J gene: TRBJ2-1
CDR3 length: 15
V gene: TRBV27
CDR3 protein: CASSLGAARNNEQFF
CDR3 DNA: TGTGCCAGCAGTTTGGGGGCCGCCCGCAACAATGAGCAGTTCTTC

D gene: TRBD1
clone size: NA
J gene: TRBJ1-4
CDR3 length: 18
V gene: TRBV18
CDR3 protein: CASSPRGTGITTNEKLFF
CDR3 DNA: TGTGCCAGCTCACCACGTGGGACAGGGATAACAACTAATGAAAAACTGTTTTTT

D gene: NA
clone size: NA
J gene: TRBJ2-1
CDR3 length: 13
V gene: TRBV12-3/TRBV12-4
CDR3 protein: CASSFREYNEQFF
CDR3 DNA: TGTGCCAGCAGTTTCCGGGAGTACAATGAGCAGTTCTTC